This entry describes one TCR beta chain. Its antigen is still unknown. This entry belongs to a study of T cells expressing NK-cell markers. 5'RACE template switching built TCR beta cDNA with unique molecular identifiers. Each CDR3 protein gets one entry in TCRdb, which reprocessed the 5' RACE reads and gives no DNA. The clone table shows under 600,000 distinct CDR3 sequences, with the ten largest holding approximately 1.4%. Regarding the study as a whole: What remained unclear was the HCMV specificity of expanded NKG2C+ T cell clones.

CDR3 length: 16 amino acids. Germline CDR1 reads SGHDT; CDR2 reads YYEEEE. Sequencing was done on a sample of blood T cells: a sorted CD56 or NKG2C T cell subset, CD4+ or CD8+ T cells, or bulk PBMC T cells (not recorded which). The chain joins TRBV5-6 to TRBJ2-2; absent DNA, TCRdb's TRBD1 call cannot be checked. The TCR was taken from a woman between 45 and 65 years old in good health. CDR3 sequence: CASSSSGARNTGELFF.